This entry features one T cell receptor beta chain sequence. This sample is drawn from a study of cytomegalovirus exposure and HLA in healthy donors. Assay used: immunoSEQ multiplex PCR; TCRdb lists only in-frame clones, some missing. Here the sample spans 150,000 to 200,000 clones, around nine tenths being singletons. The CDR3 runs to 12 residues. Germline V lookup: CDR1 MNHNS, CDR2 SASEGT. V dropped 8 bases and J dropped 3; count of bases not matched to a gene: 3. The material sequenced was PBMCs. J is TRBJ1-1 and V is TRBV6-1; 7 bases line up with TRBD1. The TCR originated in a woman aged 18-29 years in good health and CMV-seronegative. The CDR3 here is CASFRGYTEAFF. In DNA, the CDR3 is TGTGCCAGCTTCAGGGGGTACACTGAAGCTTTCTTT.